This T cell receptor beta chain emerged from a study of T cells expressing NK-cell markers. CDR3 length: 17 residues. CDR1 and CDR2 from the germline V gene are MNHEY and SMNVEV (reference sequence). One entry per CDR3 protein, without DNA, is what TCRdb gives after re-calling the 5' RACE reads. The sample has 550,000 to 600,000 distinct CDR3 sequences. Sequences were obtained from blood T cells: a sorted CD56 or NKG2C T cell subset, CD4+ or CD8+ T cells, or bulk PBMC T cells (not recorded which). This clonotype originated in a man between 18 and 29 years old in good health. J is TRBJ2-3 and V is TRBV27; the D gene TCRdb calls, TRBD1, cannot be checked with no DNA. CDR3 sequence: CASSSISKRTGTDTQYF.